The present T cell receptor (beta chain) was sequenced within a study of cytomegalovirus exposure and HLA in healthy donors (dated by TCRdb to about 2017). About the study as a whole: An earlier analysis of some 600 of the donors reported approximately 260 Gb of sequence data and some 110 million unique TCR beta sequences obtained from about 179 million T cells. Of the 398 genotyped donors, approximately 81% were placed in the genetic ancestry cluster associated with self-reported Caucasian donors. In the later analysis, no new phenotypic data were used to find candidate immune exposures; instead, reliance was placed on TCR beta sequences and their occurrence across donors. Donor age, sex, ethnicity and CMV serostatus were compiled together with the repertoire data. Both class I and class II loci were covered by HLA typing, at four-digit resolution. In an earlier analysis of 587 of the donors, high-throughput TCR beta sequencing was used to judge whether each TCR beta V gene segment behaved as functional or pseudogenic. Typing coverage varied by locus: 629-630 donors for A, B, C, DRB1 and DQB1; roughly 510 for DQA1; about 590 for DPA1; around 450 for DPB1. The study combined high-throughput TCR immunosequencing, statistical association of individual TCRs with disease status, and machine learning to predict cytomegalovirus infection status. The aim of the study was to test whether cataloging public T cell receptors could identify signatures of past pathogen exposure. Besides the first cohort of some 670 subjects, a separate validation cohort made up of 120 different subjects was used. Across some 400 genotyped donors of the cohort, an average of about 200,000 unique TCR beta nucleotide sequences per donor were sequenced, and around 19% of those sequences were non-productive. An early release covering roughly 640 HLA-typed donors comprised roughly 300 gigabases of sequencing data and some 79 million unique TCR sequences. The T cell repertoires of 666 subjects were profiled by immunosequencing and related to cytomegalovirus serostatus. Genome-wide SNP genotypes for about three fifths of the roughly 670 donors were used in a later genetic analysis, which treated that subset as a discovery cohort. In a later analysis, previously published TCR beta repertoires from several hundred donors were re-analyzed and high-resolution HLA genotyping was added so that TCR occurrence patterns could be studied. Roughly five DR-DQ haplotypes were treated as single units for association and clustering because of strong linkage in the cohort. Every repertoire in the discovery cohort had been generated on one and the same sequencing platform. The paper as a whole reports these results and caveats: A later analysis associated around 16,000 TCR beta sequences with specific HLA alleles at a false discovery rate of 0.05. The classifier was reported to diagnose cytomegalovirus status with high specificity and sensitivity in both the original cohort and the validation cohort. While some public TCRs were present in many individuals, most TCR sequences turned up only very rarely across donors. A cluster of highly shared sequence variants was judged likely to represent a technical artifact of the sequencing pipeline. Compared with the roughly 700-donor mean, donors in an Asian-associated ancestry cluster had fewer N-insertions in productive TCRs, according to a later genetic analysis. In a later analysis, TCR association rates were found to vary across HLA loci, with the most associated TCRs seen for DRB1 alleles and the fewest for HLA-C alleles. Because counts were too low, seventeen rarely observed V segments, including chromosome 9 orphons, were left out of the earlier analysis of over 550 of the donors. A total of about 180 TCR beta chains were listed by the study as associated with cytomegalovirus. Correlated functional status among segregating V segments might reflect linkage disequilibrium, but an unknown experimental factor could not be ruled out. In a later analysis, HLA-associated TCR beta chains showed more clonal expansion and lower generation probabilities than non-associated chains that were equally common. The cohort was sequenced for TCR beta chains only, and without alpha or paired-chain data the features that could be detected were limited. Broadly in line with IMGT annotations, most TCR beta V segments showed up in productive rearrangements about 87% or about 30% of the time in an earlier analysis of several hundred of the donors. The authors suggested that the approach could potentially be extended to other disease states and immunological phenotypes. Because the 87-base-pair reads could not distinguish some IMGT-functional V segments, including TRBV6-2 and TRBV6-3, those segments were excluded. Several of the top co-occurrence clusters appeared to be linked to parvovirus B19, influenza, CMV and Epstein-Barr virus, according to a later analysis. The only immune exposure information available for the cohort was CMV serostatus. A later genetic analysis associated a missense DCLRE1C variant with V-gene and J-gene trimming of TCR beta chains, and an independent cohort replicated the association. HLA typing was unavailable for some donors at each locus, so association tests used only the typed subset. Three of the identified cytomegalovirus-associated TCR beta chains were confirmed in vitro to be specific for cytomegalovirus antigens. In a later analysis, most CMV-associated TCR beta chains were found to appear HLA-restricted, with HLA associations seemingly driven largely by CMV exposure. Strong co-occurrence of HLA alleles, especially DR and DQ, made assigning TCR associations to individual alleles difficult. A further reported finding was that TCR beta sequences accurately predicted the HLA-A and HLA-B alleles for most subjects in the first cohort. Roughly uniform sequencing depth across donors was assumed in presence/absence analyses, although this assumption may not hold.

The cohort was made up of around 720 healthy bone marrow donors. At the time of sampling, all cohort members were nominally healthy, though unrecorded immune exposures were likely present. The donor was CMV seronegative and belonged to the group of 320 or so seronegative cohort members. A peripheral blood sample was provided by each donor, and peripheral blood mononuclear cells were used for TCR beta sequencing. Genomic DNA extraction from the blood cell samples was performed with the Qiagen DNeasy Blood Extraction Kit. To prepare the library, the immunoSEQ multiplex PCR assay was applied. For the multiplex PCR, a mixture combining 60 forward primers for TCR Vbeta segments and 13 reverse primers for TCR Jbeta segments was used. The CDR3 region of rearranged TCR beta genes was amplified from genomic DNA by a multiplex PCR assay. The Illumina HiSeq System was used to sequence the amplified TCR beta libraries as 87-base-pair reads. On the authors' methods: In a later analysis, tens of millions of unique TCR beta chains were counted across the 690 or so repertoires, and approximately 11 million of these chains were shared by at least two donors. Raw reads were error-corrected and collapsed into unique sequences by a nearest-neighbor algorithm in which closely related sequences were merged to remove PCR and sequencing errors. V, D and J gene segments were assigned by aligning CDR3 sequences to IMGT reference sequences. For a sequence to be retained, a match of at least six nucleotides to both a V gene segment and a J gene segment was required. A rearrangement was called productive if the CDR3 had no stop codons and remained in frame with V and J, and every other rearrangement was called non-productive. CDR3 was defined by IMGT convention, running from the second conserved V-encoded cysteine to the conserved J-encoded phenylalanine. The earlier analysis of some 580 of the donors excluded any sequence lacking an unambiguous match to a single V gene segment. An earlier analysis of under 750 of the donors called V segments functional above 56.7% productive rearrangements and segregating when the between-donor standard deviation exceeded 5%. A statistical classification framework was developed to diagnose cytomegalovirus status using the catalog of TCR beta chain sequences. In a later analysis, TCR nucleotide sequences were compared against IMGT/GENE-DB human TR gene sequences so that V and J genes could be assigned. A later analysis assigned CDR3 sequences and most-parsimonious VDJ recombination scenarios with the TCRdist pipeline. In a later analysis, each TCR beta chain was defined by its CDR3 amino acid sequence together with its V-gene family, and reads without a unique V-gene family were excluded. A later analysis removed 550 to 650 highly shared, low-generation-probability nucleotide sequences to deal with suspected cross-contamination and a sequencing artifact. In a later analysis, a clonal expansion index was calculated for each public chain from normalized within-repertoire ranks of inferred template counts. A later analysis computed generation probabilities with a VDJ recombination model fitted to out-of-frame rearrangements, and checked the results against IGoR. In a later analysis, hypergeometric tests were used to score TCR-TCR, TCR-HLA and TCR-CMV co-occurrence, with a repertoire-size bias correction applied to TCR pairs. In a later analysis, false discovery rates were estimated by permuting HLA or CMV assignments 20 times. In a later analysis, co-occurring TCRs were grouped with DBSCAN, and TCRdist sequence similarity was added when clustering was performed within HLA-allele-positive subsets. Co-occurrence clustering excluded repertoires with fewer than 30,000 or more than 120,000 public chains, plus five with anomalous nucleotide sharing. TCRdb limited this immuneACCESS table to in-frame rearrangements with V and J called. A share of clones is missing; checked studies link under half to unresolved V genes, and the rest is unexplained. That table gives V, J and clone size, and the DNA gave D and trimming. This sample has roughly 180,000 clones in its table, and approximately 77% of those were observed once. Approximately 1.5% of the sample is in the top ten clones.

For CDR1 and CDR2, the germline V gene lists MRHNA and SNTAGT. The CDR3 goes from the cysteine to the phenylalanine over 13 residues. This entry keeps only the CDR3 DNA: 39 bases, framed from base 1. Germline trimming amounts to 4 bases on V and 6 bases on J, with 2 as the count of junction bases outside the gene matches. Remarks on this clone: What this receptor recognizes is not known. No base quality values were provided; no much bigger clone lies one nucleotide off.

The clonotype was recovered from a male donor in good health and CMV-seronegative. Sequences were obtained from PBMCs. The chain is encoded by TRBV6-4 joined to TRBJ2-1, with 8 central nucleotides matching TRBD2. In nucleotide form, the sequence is TGTGCCAGCAGTGTTCTAGCGGGCAATGAGCAGTTCTTC. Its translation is CASSVLAGNEQFF.